What follows are 29 T cell receptor beta chains derived from one specimen sequenced in a study of cytomegalovirus exposure and HLA in healthy donors. The PCR ran on 60 Vbeta and 13 Jbeta primers. The repertoire was sequenced with immunoSEQ multiplex PCR; TCRdb's copy has only in-frame clones and lacks some. Of about 140,000 clones listed, 70% to 90% were seen once; the top ten hold around 2.4%. Sequences were obtained from PBMCs. Source of these receptors: a man aged 50-59 years in good health and CMV-seronegative.

J is TRBJ2-1 and V is TRBV7-9; TRBD1 matches 10 bases. Germline CDR1 SEHNR, CDR2 FQNEAQ (reference sequence). Germline trimming cut 1 base from V and 6 bases from J; bases unmatched to any gene: 15. This CDR3 spans 19 amino acids. CDR3 amino acids: CASSLVRDRGTYLVNEQFF. The CDR3, as DNA: TGTGCCAGCAGCTTAGTCAGGGACAGGGGAACCTACCTTGTCAATGAGCAGTTCTTC.

This clone was found a few times. The rearrangement uses TRBV10-1 and TRBJ2-3; TRBD2 is a possible D gene (6 bases). The germline V gene has CDR1 WNHNN and CDR2 SYGVQD (reference sequence). Trimming took 0 bases from V and 10 from J, leaving 14 bases between them. The CDR3 is made up of 14 amino acids. CDR3 sequence reads: CASSESLGGRAQYF. CDR3 sequence (DNA): TGCGCCAGCAGTGAGTCTCTGGGAGGAAGAGCGCAGTATTTT.

The V gene is TRBV4-1, the J gene TRBJ1-6; D not certain. Germline CDR1 MGHRA, CDR2 YSYEKL. This CDR3 has 13 residues. V shed 5 bases and J shed 7 bases, with 9 bases lying between them. For the CDR3, the DNA is TGCGCCAGCAGCGAGACAAGGAATTCACCCCTCCACTTT. This translates into CASSETRNSPLHF.

V usage is TRBV28 and J usage is TRBJ1-2, with 8 bases lining up with TRBD1. Germline trimming cut 6 bases from V and 5 bases from J; bases unmatched to any gene: 5. Germline V CDR1 and CDR2: MDHEN, SYDVKM. The CDR3 is 13 residues long. CDR3 nucleotide sequence: TGTGCCAGCAGCTCGGACAGGGATTATGGCTACACCTTC. This translates into CASSSDRDYGYTF.

V is TRBV7-2 and J is TRBJ1-1; D is ambiguous. Trimming left V 6 bases short and J 6 bases short, with 14 bases between. The germline gives CDR1 SGHTA, CDR2 FQGNSA. This CDR3 region has 13 residues. CDR3 DNA sequence: TGTGCCAGCAGGCGGACTGGGTCTTCTGAAGCTTTCTTT. As protein: CASRRTGSSEAFF.

The V call is TRBV11-3, the J call TRBJ1-1; D remains unclear. Germline-derived CDR1 and CDR2 are SGHNT and YENEEA. V lost 2 bases and J 1 base, leaving 11 bases between the germline ends. This CDR3 spans 15 amino acids. The CDR3 sequence is CASSLRGWENTEAFF. The DNA of the CDR3 is TGTGCCAGCAGCTTACGAGGGTGGGAGAACACTGAAGCTTTCTTT.

This clone is a singleton in its sample. The chain recombines TRBV19 with TRBJ2-7; the D gene is possibly TRBD1 (5 bases). This CDR3 comprises 15 residues. V lost 3 bases and J 5 bases, leaving 17 bases between the germline ends. CDR1 is LNHDA, CDR2 SQIVND, per germline (reference sequence). The CDR3 nucleotides are TGTGCCAGTAGTATGGTTCTGGACAATCTTGACGAGCAGTACTTC. Protein sequence: CASSMVLDNLDEQYF.

J is TRBJ2-7 and V is TRBV5-1; 11 positions agree with TRBD2. This CDR3 is 15 amino acids long. The germline V gene has CDR1 SGHRS and CDR2 YFSETQ. The V gene end was trimmed by 7 bases and the J gene end by 4 bases; junction bases not matched to a gene: 10. The CDR3 loop reads CASRRELAGVYEQYF. CDR3 DNA sequence: TGCGCCAGCCGGAGGGAACTAGCGGGAGTTTACGAGCAGTACTTC.

This clone occurred once. This sequence joins TRBV27 and TRBJ1-6, with D perhaps matching TRBD1 (6 bases). Germline V gives CDR1 MNHEY, CDR2 SMNVEV (reference sequence). V lost 3 bases to trimming and J lost 7 bases, with 10 bases between them. The CDR3 sequence is 14 residues long. CDR3 in amino acids: CASSFRGRNSPLHF. CDR3 nucleotides: TGTGCCAGCAGTTTCAGGGGACGAAATTCACCCCTCCACTTT.

The chain couples TRBV7-3 to TRBJ1-1; TRBD1 is a possible D gene (6 bases). Between the trimmed V and J ends, which lost 5 bases and 1 base, there was a span of 8 bases. Looked up from germline, CDR1 is SGHTA and CDR2 is FQGTGA. The CDR3 runs to 13 residues. The CDR3 DNA sequence: TGTGCCAGCAGCAAACAGGGGAACACTGAAGCTTTCTTT. The encoded protein is CASSKQGNTEAFF.

With regard to this clone: Other DNA sequences in the sample encode the same CDR3. The rearrangement uses TRBV25-1 and TRBJ1-2, with D possibly matching TRBD1 (5 bases). Trimming left V 6 bases short and J 5 bases short, with 13 bases between. The CDR3 loop spans 13 amino acids. Germline CDR1 and CDR2: MGHDK and SYGVNS. The DNA for the CDR3 is TGTGCCAGCAGATCCCCAGGGAAGTATGGCTACACCTTC. Protein product: CASRSPGKYGYTF.

This sequence joins TRBV19 and TRBJ1-5; D remains unclear. Trimming removed 4 bases from V and 3 bases from J, with 19 bases in between. The CDR3 contains 17 residues. CDR1 is LNHDA, CDR2 SQIVND, per germline (reference sequence). In DNA, the CDR3 is TGTGCCAGTAGTACTCATGCTCTCGGGGAATCCAATCAGCCCCAGCATTTT. Residues: CASSTHALGESNQPQHF.

V gene TRBV29-1 combines with J gene TRBJ2-7; possible D gene TRBD1, 6 bases. Per germline, CDR1 SQVTM and CDR2 ANQGSEA. With 2 bases removed from V and 5 bases from J, the gap between germline ends came to 16 bases. The CDR3 spans 14 residues. The CDR3 loop is CSVEKGRGVNEQYF. The CDR3 region has the DNA TGCAGCGTTGAAAAAGGCAGGGGTGTCAACGAGCAGTACTTC.

The sample holds a few counts of this clone. The chain combines TRBV6-1 with TRBJ1-2; TRBD1 matches 9 bases. V gave up 6 bases and J gave up 6 bases; unmatched junction bases: 8. CDR3 length: 14 amino acids. The germline V gene encodes CDR1 MNHNS and CDR2 SASEGT. The CDR3 coding sequence is TGTGCCAGCAGAGAGTCACAGGGGGCTGATGGCTACACCTTC. This encodes CASRESQGADGYTF.

The CDR3 reads CASSSFLEASGYTF. CDR3 sequence (DNA): TGCGCCAGCAGCTCCTTCCTCGAGGCGAGTGGCTACACCTTC. This rearrangement joins TRBV5-1 to TRBJ1-2; D unclear. Germline V gene sequence: CDR1 SGHRS, CDR2 YFSETQ. Trimming left V 3 bases short and J 7 bases short, with 16 bases between. This CDR3 is 14 amino acids long.

The chain is built from TRBV5-4 and TRBJ2-7; 7 positions match TRBD2. V shed 2 bases, J shed 3 bases, and the junction held 5 bases outside the gene matches. The CDR3 contains 14 residues. Germline V gene sequence: CDR1 SGHNT, CDR2 YYREEE (reference sequence). The CDR3 protein is CASSFSGGNYEQYF. CDR3 bases: TGTGCCAGCAGCTTTTCCGGGGGGAACTACGAGCAGTACTTC.

The V call is TRBV5-1, the J call TRBJ2-7, with a possible D match to TRBD2 (6 bases). The CDR3 length is 15 residues. The germline V and J ends were trimmed by 4 bases and 3 bases, with 17 bases remaining between them. Looked up from germline, CDR1 is SGHRS and CDR2 is YFSETQ. CDR3 nucleotides: TGCGCCAGCAGCGGGGGGACCCTTAGCAGCTACGAGCAGTACTTC. This sequence encodes CASSGGTLSSYEQYF.

The chain is built from TRBV7-8 and TRBJ2-3, with 12 bases fitting TRBD1. In germline, CDR1 is SGHVS, CDR2 FQNEAQ. The CDR3 loop spans 17 amino acids. The V segment lost 2 bases and the J segment 7 bases; nucleotides outside the gene matches: 10. CDR3 DNA sequence: TGTGCCAGCAGCTTACGAGAACCGGGACAGGGGGCACATACGCAGTATTTT. Amino acids: CASSLREPGQGAHTQYF.

In DNA, the CDR3 is TGTGCCAGCAGTGAGTACAGGGGGGAGACTGAAGCTTTCTTT. Translated: CASSEYRGETEAFF. The chain links TRBV6-1 to TRBJ1-1, with 8 bases that match TRBD1. The V gene end was trimmed by 3 bases and the J gene end by 5 bases; junction bases not matched to a gene: 5. The CDR3 is 14 amino acids. The germline V gene has CDR1 MNHNS and CDR2 SASEGT.

The chain joins TRBV21-1 to TRBJ2-2; no check of the table's D call, TRBD1, against the DNA was made. TRBV21-1 is shown as a pseudogene. CDR3 length: 17 amino acids. The CDR3, as DNA: TGTGCCAGCAGCAAAGATTCGTGCAGGGGCGGGACCGGGGAGCTGTTTTTT. It is translated as CASSKDSCRGGTGELFF.

This sequence joins TRBV7-2 and TRBJ2-7; D might be TRBD2 (6 bases). The V gene's germline CDR1 is SGHTA and CDR2 FQGNSA. Trimming cost V 3 bases and J 4 bases, with 13 bases left between them. The CDR3 has 14 amino acids. CDR3 nucleotides: TGTGCCAGCAGCTTTCGACTAGTCGCGTACGAGCAGTACTTC. Its translation is CASSFRLVAYEQYF. Combining the CDR3 with reference TRBV7-2 and TRBJ2-7 gives the whole variable domain GAGVSQSPSNKVTEKGKDVELRCDPISGHTALYWYRQSLGQGLEFLIYFQGNSAPDKSGLPSDRFSAERTGGSVSTLTIQRTQQEDSAVYLCASSFRLVAYEQYFGPGTRLTVT.

V is TRBV27 and J is TRBJ2-2; possibly TRBD1 for D (5 bases). The CDR3 is made up of 16 amino acids. Germline V gene lookup returns CDR1 MNHEY and CDR2 SMNVEV (reference sequence). Trimming shortened V by 7 bases and J by 6 bases, and 21 bases separated the two germline ends. The CDR3 DNA reads TGTGCCAGCACCCTCAACGCCGGACAATATGCCGGGGAGCTGTTTTTT. It yields the protein CASTLNAGQYAGELFF.

The chain combines TRBV30 with TRBJ2-7, with D possibly matching TRBD2 (8 bases). CDR1 is GTSNPN, CDR2 SVGIG, per germline (reference sequence). Trimming left V 1 base short and J 2 bases short, with 18 bases between. The CDR3 loop spans 16 amino acids. CDR3 DNA sequence: TGTGCCTGGAGTGCGAGGGGGCCGGGACTAGCCTACGAGCAGTACTTC. Residues: CAWSARGPGLAYEQYF.

This chain connects TRBV2 to TRBJ1-3; the match to TRBD1 covers 8 bases. The CDR3 extends over 13 amino acids. Trimming took 8 bases from V and 4 from J; bases not matched to a gene: 4. Germline values: CDR1 SNHLY, CDR2 FYNNEI. DNA for the CDR3: TGTGCCAGCTCTAGGACAGGGGGAAACACCATATATTTT. Translation: CASSRTGGNTIYF.

This clone came up a few times. This chain uses TRBV13 with TRBJ1-2, with D possibly being TRBD1 (5 bases). This CDR3 is built from 14 residues. V lost 1 base and J lost 4, with 10 bases in between. Germline V gene lookup returns CDR1 PRHDT and CDR2 FYEKMQ (reference sequence). CDR3 amino acids: CASSLEGLGYGYTF. As DNA, the CDR3 is TGTGCCAGCAGCTTAGAGGGGCTAGGCTATGGCTACACCTTC.

The genes are TRBV5-1 and TRBJ2-5; tentative D call: TRBD1 (5 bases). Looked up from germline, CDR1 is SGHRS and CDR2 is YFSETQ. V lost 3 bases, J lost 3 bases, and 12 bases lay in between. The CDR3 spans 14 residues. For the CDR3, the DNA is TGCGCCAGCAGCTCCCAGGGTCCCAAAGAGACCCAGTACTTC. Its translation: CASSSQGPKETQYF.

V usage is TRBV5-1 and J usage is TRBJ2-7, with 10 bases identical to TRBD1. Germline loops: CDR1 SGHRS, CDR2 YFSETQ. The CDR3 runs 13 residues. With V trimmed by 6 bases and J by 4 bases, 4 bases remained unmatched. CDR3 coding DNA: TGCGCCAGCACGAGGGACAGGGGATACGAGCAGTACTTC. Protein sequence: CASTRDRGYEQYF. Full variable domain (rest looked up from reference TRBV5-1 and TRBJ2-7): KAGVTQTPRYLIKTRGQQVTLSCSPISGHRSVSWYQQTPGQGLQFLFEYFSETQRNKGNFPGRFSGRQFSNSRSEMNVSTLELGDSALYLCASTRDRGYEQYFGPGTRLTVT.

The rearrangement uses TRBV25-1 and TRBJ2-3; 8 nucleotides agree with TRBD2. Germline-derived CDR1 and CDR2 are MGHDK and SYGVNS. The CDR3 length is 15 residues. V trimming: 5 bases; J trimming: 4 bases; junction bases outside the gene matches: 8. CDR3 DNA: TGTGCCAGCAGTCACCCGGGACTAGACCCAGATACGCAGTATTTT. This gives the protein CASSHPGLDPDTQYF.

The chain is built from TRBV19 and TRBJ1-1; D is possibly TRBD1 (6 bases). From germline, CDR1 is LNHDA and CDR2 SQIVND (reference sequence). The V end lost 5 bases, the J end lost 3 bases, and 16 bases lay between the germline ends. The CDR3 length is 15 residues. The CDR3, as DNA: TGTGCCAGTAGTGCATGGACAGTAGTGGACACTGAAGCTTTCTTT. Protein product: CASSAWTVVDTEAFF.